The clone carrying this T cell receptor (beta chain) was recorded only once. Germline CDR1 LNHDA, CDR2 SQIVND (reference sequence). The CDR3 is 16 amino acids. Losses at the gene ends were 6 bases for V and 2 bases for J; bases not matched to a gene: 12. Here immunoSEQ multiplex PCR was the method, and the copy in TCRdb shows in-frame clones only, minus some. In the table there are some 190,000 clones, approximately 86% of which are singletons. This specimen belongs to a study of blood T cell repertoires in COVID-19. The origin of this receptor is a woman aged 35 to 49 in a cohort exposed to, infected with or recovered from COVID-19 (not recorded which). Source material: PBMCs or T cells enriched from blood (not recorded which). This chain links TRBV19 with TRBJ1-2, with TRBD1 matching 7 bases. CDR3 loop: CASRATGTEENYGYTF. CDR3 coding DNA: TGTGCCAGTAGAGCCACCGGGACAGAAGAGAACTATGGCTACACCTTC. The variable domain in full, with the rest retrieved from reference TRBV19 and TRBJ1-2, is DGGITQSPKYLFRKEGQNVTLSCEQNLNHDAMYWYRQDPGQGLRLIYYSQIVNDFQKGDIAEGYSVSREKKESFPLTVTSAQKNPTAFYLCASRATGTEENYGYTFGSGTRLTVV.